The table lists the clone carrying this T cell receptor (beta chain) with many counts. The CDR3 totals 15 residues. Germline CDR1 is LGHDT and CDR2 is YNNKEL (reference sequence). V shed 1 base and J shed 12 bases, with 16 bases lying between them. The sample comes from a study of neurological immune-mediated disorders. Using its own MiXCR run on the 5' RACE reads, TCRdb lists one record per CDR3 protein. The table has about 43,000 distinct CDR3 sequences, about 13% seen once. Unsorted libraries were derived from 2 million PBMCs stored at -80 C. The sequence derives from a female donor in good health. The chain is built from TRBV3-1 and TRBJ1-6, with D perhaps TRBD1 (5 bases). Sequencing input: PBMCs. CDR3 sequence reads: CASSQGQTEVGPLHF. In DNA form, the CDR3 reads TGTGCCAGCAGCCAAGGACAGACCGAGGTGGGACCCCTCCACTTT.